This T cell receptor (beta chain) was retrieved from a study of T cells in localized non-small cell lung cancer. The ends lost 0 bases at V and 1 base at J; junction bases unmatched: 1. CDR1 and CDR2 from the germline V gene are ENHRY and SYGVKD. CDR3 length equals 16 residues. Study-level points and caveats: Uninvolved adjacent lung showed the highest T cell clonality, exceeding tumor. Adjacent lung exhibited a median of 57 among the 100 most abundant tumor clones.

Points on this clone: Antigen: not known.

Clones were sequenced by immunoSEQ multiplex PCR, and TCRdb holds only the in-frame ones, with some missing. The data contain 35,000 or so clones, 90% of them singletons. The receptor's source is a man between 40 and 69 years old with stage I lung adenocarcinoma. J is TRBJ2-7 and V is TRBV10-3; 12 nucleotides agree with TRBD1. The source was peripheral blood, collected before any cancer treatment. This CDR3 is CAISESGQGASYEQYF. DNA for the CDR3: TGTGCCATCAGTGAGTCGGGACAGGGGGCATCCTACGAGCAGTACTTC.